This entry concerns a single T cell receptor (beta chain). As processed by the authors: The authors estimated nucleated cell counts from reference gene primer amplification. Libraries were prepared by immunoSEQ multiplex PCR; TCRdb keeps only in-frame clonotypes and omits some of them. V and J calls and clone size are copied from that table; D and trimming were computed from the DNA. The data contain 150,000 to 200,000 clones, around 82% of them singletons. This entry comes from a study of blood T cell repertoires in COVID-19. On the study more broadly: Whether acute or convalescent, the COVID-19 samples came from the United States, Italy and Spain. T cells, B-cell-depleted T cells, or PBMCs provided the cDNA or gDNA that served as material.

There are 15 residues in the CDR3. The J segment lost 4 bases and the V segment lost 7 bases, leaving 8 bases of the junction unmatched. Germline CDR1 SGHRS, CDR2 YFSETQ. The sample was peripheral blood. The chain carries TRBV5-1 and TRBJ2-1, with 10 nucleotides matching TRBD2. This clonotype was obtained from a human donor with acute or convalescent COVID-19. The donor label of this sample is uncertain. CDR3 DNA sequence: TGCGCCAGCCGCATCACGGGACTAGCGTACAATGAGCAGTTCTTC. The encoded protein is CASRITGLAYNEQFF. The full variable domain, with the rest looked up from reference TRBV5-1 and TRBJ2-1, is KAGVTQTPRYLIKTRGQQVTLSCSPISGHRSVSWYQQTPGQGLQFLFEYFSETQRNKGNFPGRFSGRQFSNSRSEMNVSTLELGDSALYLCASRITGLAYNEQFFGPGTRLTVL.